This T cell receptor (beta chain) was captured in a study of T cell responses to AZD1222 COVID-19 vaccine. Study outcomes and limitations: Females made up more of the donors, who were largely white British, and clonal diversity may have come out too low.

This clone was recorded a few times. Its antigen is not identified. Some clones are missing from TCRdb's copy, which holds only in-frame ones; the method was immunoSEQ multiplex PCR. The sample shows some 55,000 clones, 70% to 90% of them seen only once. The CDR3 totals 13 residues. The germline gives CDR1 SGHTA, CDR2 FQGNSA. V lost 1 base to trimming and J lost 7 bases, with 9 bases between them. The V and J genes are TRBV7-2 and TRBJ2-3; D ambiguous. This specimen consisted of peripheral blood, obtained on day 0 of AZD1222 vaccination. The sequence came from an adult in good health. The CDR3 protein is CASSLGPTNTQYF. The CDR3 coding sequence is TGTGCCAGCAGCTTAGGCCCCACGAATACGCAGTATTTT. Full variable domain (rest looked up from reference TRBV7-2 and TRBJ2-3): GAGVSQSPSNKVTEKGKDVELRCDPISGHTALYWYRQSLGQGLEFLIYFQGNSAPDKSGLPSDRFSAERTGGSVSTLTIQRTQQEDSAVYLCASSLGPTNTQYFGPGTRLTVL.